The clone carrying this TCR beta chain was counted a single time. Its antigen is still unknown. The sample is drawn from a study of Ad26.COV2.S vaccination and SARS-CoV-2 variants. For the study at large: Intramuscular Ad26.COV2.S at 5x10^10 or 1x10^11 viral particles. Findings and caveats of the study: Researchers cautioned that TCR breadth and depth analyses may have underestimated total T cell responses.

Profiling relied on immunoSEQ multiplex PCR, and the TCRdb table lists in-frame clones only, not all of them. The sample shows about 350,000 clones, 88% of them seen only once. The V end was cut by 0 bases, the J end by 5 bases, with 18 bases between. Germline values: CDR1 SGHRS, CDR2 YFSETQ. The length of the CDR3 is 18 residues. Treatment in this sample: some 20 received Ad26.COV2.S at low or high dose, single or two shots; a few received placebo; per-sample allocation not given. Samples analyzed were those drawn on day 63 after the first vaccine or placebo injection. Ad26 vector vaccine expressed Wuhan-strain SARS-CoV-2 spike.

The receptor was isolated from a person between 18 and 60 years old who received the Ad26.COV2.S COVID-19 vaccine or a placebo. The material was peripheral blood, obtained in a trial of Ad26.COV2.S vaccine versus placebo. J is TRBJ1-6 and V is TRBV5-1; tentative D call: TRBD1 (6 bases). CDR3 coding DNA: TGCGCCAGCAGCTTGGCCCCGTCTAGGGGGATAAATAATTCACCCCTCCACTTT. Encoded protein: CASSLAPSRGINNSPLHF.